The 12 T cell receptor beta chains below come from one sample, sequenced in a study of T cells after yellow fever vaccination. TCRdb re-called the 5' RACE reads through MiXCR, storing one row per CDR3 protein. Of approximately 550,000 distinct CDR3 sequences in the sample, roughly 13% are singletons; the top ten hold over 12%. Here the sequenced sample was PBMCs, taken on the day of the yellow fever booster vaccination. These receptors originate from a man younger than 45 who received the YFV17D yellow fever vaccine.

The chain recombines TRBV5-4 with TRBJ2-7, with D possibly TRBD2 on 5 matching bases. The germline V gene has CDR1 SGHNT and CDR2 YYREEE (reference sequence). The V and J ends lost 4 bases and 0 bases respectively, with 14 bases between them. This CDR3 has 15 residues. CDR3 sequence: CASSRHVRDSYEQYF. The CDR3 DNA reads TGTGCCAGCAGCCGCCACGTCCGGGACTCCTACGAGCAGTACTTC. Full variable domain (rest looked up from reference TRBV5-4 and TRBJ2-7): ETGVTQSPTHLIKTRGQQVTLRCSSQSGHNTVSWYQQALGQGPQFIFQYYREEENGRGNFPPRFSGLQFPNYSSELNVNALELDDSALYLCASSRHVRDSYEQYFGPGTRLTVT.

This clonotype occurred a few times. The genes are TRBV10-3 and TRBJ2-5; 9 bases are shared with TRBD1. Per the germline V gene, CDR1 is ENHRY and CDR2 is SYGVKD. CDR3 length: 12 residues. The V segment lost 7 bases and the J segment 4 bases; nucleotides outside the gene matches: 1. The CDR3 reads CAIKTGGETQYF. In DNA form, the CDR3 reads TGTGCCATCAAGACAGGGGGAGAGACCCAGTACTTC.

This sequence joins TRBV20-1 and TRBJ1-4; 9 bases fit TRBD1. The CDR3 is 14 amino acids. The junction had 6 bases not matched to a gene; V was cut back by 5 bases and J by 5 bases. Per the germline V gene, CDR1 is DFQATT and CDR2 is SNEGSKA (reference sequence). The CDR3 loop is CSAYTGTGNEKLFF. For the CDR3, the DNA is TGCAGTGCTTATACCGGGACAGGGAATGAAAAACTGTTTTTT.

This clonotype has a handful of counts. The chain is built from TRBV12-3 or TRBV12-4 and TRBJ2-2; D unresolved. The ends were cut back, 8 bases at V and 3 bases at J, with 16 bases in the middle. The CDR3 is made up of 15 amino acids. CDR3 nucleotides: TGTGCCAGCCGCCCTACCGGGTCAGACACCGGGGAGCTGTTTTTT. This codes for CASRPTGSDTGELFF.

The CDR3 coding sequence is TGTGCCAGCTCACCCGACAGGGGCCCAGCTTTCTTT. This codes for CASSPDRGPAFF. The rearrangement joins TRBV18 to TRBJ1-1; 8 positions match TRBD1. The CDR3 spans 12 residues. J lost 10 bases, V lost 3 bases, and 4 bases had no gene match. Per germline, CDR1 KGHSH and CDR2 LQKENI.

This clonotype came up a few times. The chain has TRBV7-9 and TRBJ2-4; TRBD1 matches at 8 bases. V lost 4 bases and J lost 7; bases outside the gene matches: 12. This CDR3 region has 16 residues. The germline gives CDR1 SEHNR, CDR2 FQNEAQ (reference sequence). The CDR3 spells CASSSGGARVWNIQYF. CDR3 nucleotides: TGTGCCAGCAGCTCAGGGGGCGCGCGGGTGTGGAACATTCAGTACTTC.

The table lists this clonotype with a few counts. V and J are TRBV20-1 and TRBJ2-7, with 7 positions matching TRBD2. This CDR3 contains 14 residues. Germline-derived CDR1 and CDR2 are DFQATT and SNEGSKA (reference sequence). The V and J ends lost 3 bases and 2 bases, in that order; junction bases with no gene match: 7. The CDR3 region is CSARWGGYTYEQYF. Here the CDR3 DNA reads TGCAGTGCTAGGTGGGGGGGGTACACCTACGAGCAGTACTTC.

The sample holds a few counts of this clonotype. The chain is built from TRBV20-1 and TRBJ2-5, with D possibly being TRBD1 (5 bases). There are 17 residues in the CDR3. V lost 6 bases and J 2 bases, leaving 25 bases between the germline ends. CDR1 and CDR2 (germline): DFQATT, SNEGSKA (reference sequence). In DNA form, the CDR3 reads TGCAGTGCCGGTCGTCCACGTGACGGAAGGGGACAAGAGACCCAGTACTTC. Residues: CSAGRPRDGRGQETQYF.

Only a few counts were recorded for this clonotype. The chain is built from TRBV12-3 or TRBV12-4 and TRBJ1-1; maybe TRBD1 (5 bases). V was trimmed by 7 bases and J by 4 bases, leaving 13 bases between them. This CDR3 has 13 amino acids. In DNA, the CDR3 is TGTGCCAGCAAAACCCAGGGCTCCACTGAAGCTTTCTTT. This gives the protein CASKTQGSTEAFF.

There are a few counts of this clonotype. The chain carries TRBV6-2 or TRBV6-3 and TRBJ2-4; the match to TRBD2 covers 15 bases. The V gene end was trimmed by 7 bases and the J gene end by 5 bases; junction bases not matched to a gene: 6. The CDR3 spans 16 residues. Germline loops: CDR1 MNHEY, CDR2 SVGEGT. This chain's CDR3 is CASTRTSGRGQNIQYF. Written as DNA, the CDR3 is TGTGCCAGCACCAGGACTAGCGGGAGGGGACAAAACATTCAGTACTTC.

This clonotype occurred many times. The chain links TRBV6-1 to TRBJ2-7; 14 bases agree with TRBD2. The CDR3 length is 14 residues. V lost 7 bases to trimming and J lost 10 bases; unmatched junction nucleotides: 9. Germline values: CDR1 MNHNS, CDR2 SASEGT. CDR3 loop: CASTATGTSGGQYF. The CDR3 DNA sequence: TGTGCCAGCACCGCCACCGGGACTAGCGGGGGCCAGTACTTC.

This clonotype was picked up a small number of times. The chain couples TRBV20-1 to TRBJ2-7; TRBD1 might be the D (6 bases). Trimming left V 0 bases short and J 5 bases short, with 14 bases between. This CDR3 comprises 14 residues. Germline V CDR1 and CDR2: DFQATT, SNEGSKA (reference sequence). The CDR3 DNA is TGCAGTGCTAGAGATCCGACAGGAAGAAACGAGCAGTACTTC. It codes for CSARDPTGRNEQYF.